Sequencing of this T cell receptor beta chain was carried out in a study of circulating and synovial CD4+ cells in juvenile arthritis. For this clone: Antigen specificity is unknown.

Broader study findings: Circulating pathogenic-like lymphocytes shared a substantially higher fraction of CDR3 sequences with synovium than bulk blood. Diversity here was lower than in bulk blood CD4 cells.

Germline V gene lookup returns CDR1 SGHAT and CDR2 FQNNGV. The CDR3 loop spans 13 amino acids. V dropped 8 bases and J dropped 7 bases, with 15 bases sitting between them. The repertoire was sequenced with immunoSEQ multiplex PCR; TCRdb's copy has only in-frame clones and lacks some. The table has about 30,000 clones, roughly 95% seen once. The receptor was derived from a human donor with juvenile idiopathic arthritis. This chain uses TRBV11-2 with TRBJ2-1; D not resolved. What was sequenced was CD4+ T cells from blood. The CDR3 bases are TGTGCCAGCTACAGCTTGCTCTGGAATGAGCAGTTCTTC. Its protein product is CASYSLLWNEQFF.